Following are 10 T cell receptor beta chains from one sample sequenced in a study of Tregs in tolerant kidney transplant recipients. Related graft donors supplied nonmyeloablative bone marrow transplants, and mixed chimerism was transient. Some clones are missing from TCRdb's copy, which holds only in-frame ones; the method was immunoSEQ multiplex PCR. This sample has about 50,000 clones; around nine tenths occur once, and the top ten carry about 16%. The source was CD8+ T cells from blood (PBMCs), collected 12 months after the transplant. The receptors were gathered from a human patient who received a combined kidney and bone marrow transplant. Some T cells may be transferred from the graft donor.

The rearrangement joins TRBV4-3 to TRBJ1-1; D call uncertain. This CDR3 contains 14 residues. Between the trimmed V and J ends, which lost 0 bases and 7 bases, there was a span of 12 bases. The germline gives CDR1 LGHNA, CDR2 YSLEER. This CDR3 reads CASSQDPLESEAFF. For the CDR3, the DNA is TGCGCCAGCAGCCAAGATCCCCTAGAGAGTGAAGCTTTCTTT.

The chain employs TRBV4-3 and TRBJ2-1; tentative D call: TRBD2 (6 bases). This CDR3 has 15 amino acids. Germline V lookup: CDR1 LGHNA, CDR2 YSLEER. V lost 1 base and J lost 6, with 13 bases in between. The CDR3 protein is CASSQVTGSGNEQFF. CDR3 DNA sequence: TGCGCCAGCAGCCAAGTAACCGGGAGTGGCAATGAGCAGTTCTTC.

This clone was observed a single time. The CDR3 region has the DNA TGCGCCAGCAGTCAATCGGTACAGGGGAAGGGCTACACCTTC. Its translation: CASSQSVQGKGYTF. The rearrangement joins TRBV23-1 to TRBJ1-2, with TRBD1 matching over 7 bases. TRBV23-1 is labeled an ORF, and its function is uncertain. The CDR3 length is 14 residues. Trimming cost V 0 bases and J 8 bases; bases outside gene matches: 6.

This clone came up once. In DNA form, the CDR3 reads TGTGCCAGCAGCTTGCGGGGTCGGGGCATTTTTGGAAACACCATATATTTT. Amino acid sequence: CASSLRGRGIFGNTIYF. The chain carries TRBV7-2 and TRBJ1-3, with D maybe TRBD1 (5 bases). This CDR3 spans 17 amino acids. V lost 3 bases to trimming and J lost 3 bases, with 18 bases between them. Germline lookup yields CDR1 SGHTA and CDR2 FQGNSA.

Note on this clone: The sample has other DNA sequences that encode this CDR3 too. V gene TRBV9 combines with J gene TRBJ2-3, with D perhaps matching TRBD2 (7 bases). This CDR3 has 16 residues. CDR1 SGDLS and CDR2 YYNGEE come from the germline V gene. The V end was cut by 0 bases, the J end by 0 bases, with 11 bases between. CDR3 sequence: CASSVEGGGSTDTQYF. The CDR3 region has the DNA TGTGCCAGCAGCGTAGAAGGGGGAGGGAGCACAGATACGCAGTATTTT.

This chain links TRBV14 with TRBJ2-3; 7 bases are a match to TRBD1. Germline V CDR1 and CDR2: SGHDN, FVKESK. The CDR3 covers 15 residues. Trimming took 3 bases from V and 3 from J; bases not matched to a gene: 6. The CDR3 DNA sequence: TGTGCCAGCAGCCAGACAGGGTACTGGACAGATACGCAGTATTTT. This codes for CASSQTGYWTDTQYF. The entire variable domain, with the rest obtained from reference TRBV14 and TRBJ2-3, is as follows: EAGVTQFPSHSVIEKGQTVTLRCDPISGHDNLYWYRRVMGKEIKFLLHFVKESKQDESGMPNNRFLAERTGGTYSTLKVQPAELEDSGVYFCASSQTGYWTDTQYFGPGTRLTVL.

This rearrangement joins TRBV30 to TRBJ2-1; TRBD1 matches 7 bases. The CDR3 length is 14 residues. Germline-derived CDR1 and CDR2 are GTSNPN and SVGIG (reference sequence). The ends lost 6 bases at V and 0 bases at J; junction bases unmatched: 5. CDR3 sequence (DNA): TGTGCCTGTCCCAAGGGGGCCTCCTACAATGAGCAGTTCTTC. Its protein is CACPKGASYNEQFF.

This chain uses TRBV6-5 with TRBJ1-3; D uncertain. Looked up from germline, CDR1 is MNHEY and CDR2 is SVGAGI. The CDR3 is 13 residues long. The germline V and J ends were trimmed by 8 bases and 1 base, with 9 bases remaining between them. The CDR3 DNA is TGTGCCAGCGGAGGTTTTTCTGGAAACACCATATATTTT. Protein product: CASGGFSGNTIYF.

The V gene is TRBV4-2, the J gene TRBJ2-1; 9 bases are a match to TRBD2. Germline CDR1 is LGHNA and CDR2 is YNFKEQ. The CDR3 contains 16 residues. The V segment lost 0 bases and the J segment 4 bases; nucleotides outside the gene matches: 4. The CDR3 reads CASSQEAGGRYNEQFF. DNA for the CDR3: TGTGCCAGCAGCCAAGAGGCGGGGGGGCGATACAATGAGCAGTTCTTC.

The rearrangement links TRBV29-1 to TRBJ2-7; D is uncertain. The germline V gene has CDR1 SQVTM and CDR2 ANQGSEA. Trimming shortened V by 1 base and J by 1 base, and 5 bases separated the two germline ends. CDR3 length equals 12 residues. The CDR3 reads CSVEGESYEQYF. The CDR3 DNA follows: TGCAGCGTTGAAGGAGAATCCTACGAGCAGTACTTC.